The entry below gives a single T cell receptor beta chain sequence along with its context. This record comes from a study of shared T cell receptors in the human thymus. Germline lookup yields CDR1 SGHVS and CDR2 FNYEAQ. The CDR3 loop spans 15 amino acids. J gave up 5 bases and V 5 bases, and 11 bases lay outside the gene matches. The method was immunoSEQ multiplex PCR; TCRdb's version includes in-frame clones alone and lacks a portion of them. The sample lists approximately 660,000 clones; 88% were seen once. Another study also made use of these data, one on human thymus T cells. That investigation notes: Thymic material originated from resections removed in the course of corrective heart surgery. What related research reported was that thymic repertoires overlapped highly among unrelated individuals.

Sequenced material: thymocytes. The TCR comes from a boy younger than two with a congenital heart defect. The rearrangement links TRBV7-6 to TRBJ2-7; 8 positions match TRBD2. The CDR3 bases are TGTGCCAGCAGCGGGACCGGACTAGCAGGCCACGAGCAGTACTTC. This codes for CASSGTGLAGHEQYF.